Below, 7 T cell receptor beta chains from the same sample are listed, as sequenced in a study of T-cell reconstitution after alpha-beta-depleted transplantation in children. Unique molecular identifiers featured in how the TCRbeta library was prepared. MiXCR was run by TCRdb on the PCR reads, yielding one entry per CDR3 protein. The profile shows a few hundred thousand distinct CDR3 sequences, 9.7% of them singletons. Sequences were derived from PBMCs from the stem cell graft donor, sampled from the stem cell graft. Every receptor here comes from a human donor who donated a stem cell graft to a child with SCID.

In its sample, this clonotype was seen many times. V and J are TRBV5-1 and TRBJ2-1; 9 nucleotides align to TRBD1. The germline V gene has CDR1 SGHRS and CDR2 YFSETQ. The CDR3 contains 13 residues. Germline trimming cut 4 bases from V and 7 bases from J; bases unmatched to any gene: 3. In nucleotides, the CDR3 is TGCGCCAGCAGCGGGGACAGGGAAAATGAGCAGTTCTTC. This codes for CASSGDRENEQFF.

This clonotype was recorded at least ten times. CDR3 coding DNA: TGTGCCAGCAGTTTGGGCAGGGGAGGCAATCAGCCCCAGCATTTT. Its translation: CASSLGRGGNQPQHF. V and J are TRBV12-3 or TRBV12-4 and TRBJ1-5; D may be TRBD1 (6 bases). Trimming shortened V by 3 bases and J by 2 bases, and 11 bases separated the two germline ends. The CDR3 totals 15 residues.

This clonotype was seen repeatedly, ten times or more. The chain uses TRBV5-6 and TRBJ2-3; a possible D gene is TRBD1 (7 bases). This CDR3 spans 15 amino acids. The germline V gene encodes CDR1 SGHDT and CDR2 YYEEEE. V was cut by 4 bases and J by 1 base, with 13 bases left in between. The DNA of the CDR3 is TGTGCCAGCAGCGGGGGGACAGAACGCACAGATACGCAGTATTTT. Translating gives CASSGGTERTDTQYF.

This clonotype was seen many times. The gene calls are TRBV5-1 and TRBJ1-2; TRBD1 matches 9 bases. V lost 3 bases to trimming and J lost 3 bases; unmatched junction nucleotides: 3. Germline V gene data show CDR1 as SGHRS and CDR2 as YFSETQ. This CDR3 contains 14 residues. Here the CDR3 DNA reads TGCGCCAGCAGCTGGGACAGGGCGGACTATGGCTACACCTTC. Translating it yields CASSWDRADYGYTF.

In this sample, this clonotype turned up many times. The chain combines TRBV20-1 with TRBJ1-4, with D perhaps TRBD1 (6 bases). Trimming stripped 3 bases from V and 0 bases from J, with 14 bases between. Germline CDR1 and CDR2: DFQATT and SNEGSKA (reference sequence). This CDR3 contains 16 residues. The CDR3 bases are TGCAGTGCTAGGGAACAGGGAGCCTCAACTAATGAAAAACTGTTTTTT. It codes for CSAREQGASTNEKLFF.

This clonotype was detected many times. The V gene is TRBV18, the J gene TRBJ2-7, with a weak D call TRBD1 (6 bases). The CDR3 runs 13 residues. V shed 6 bases and J shed 7 bases, with 16 bases lying between them. CDR1 and CDR2 (germline): KGHSH, LQKENI. The CDR3 bases are TGTGCCAGCTCCCCTTTTGACAGGCAGGAGCAGTACTTC. Translated, it gives CASSPFDRQEQYF.

This clonotype has at least ten counts. The chain employs TRBV5-1 and TRBJ1-1; D gene ambiguous. CDR3 size: 13 residues. Trimming took off 0 bases at V and 5 bases at J, with 8 bases between the two ends. CDR1 SGHRS and CDR2 YFSETQ come from the germline V gene. The CDR3 protein is CASSLVGATEAFF. The CDR3 region has the DNA TGCGCCAGCAGCTTGGTAGGTGCAACTGAAGCTTTCTTT.